The 26 T cell receptor beta chains in this list originate from one sample, sequenced in a study of human T cells and chemical hapten exposure. Time point indicated: patch test 1, 2 weeks after DPC sensitization. Treatment meaning: therapeutic diphenylcyclopropenone sensitization with weekly scalp DPC. MiXCR was run by TCRdb on the RACE reads, yielding one entry per CDR3 protein. The table records 150,000 to 200,000 distinct CDR3 sequences, 20% to 25% of them present only once. The material sequenced was whole blood, taken in connection with sensitization to the hapten diphenylcyclopropenone (DPC). These receptors were taken from a woman in her 50s with alopecia areata. Some clones in this sample may be carry-over from other donors' samples.

This clonotype was recorded a few times. The chain combines TRBV11-3 with TRBJ1-3; D is unclear. The germline V gene has CDR1 SGHNT and CDR2 YENEEA. The ends were cut back, 1 base at V and 4 bases at J, with 14 bases in the middle. The CDR3 runs to 16 residues. The CDR3 reads CASSLGHPAGGNTIYF. CDR3 bases: TGTGCCAGCAGCTTAGGGCACCCAGCGGGCGGAAACACCATATATTTT.

The chain carries TRBV29-1 and TRBJ2-7, with D perhaps matching TRBD1 (6 bases). Germline lookup yields CDR1 SQVTM and CDR2 ANQGSEA. Trimming stripped 7 bases from V and 10 bases from J, with 20 bases between. This CDR3 comprises 12 residues. The CDR3 DNA reads TGCAGCGGTGCCGTTGGCAGGGGCCTACAGTACTTC. Translation: CSGAVGRGLQYF.

The rearrangement joins TRBV5-1 to TRBJ1-3; no definite D call. The length of the CDR3 is 15 residues. Germline V gives CDR1 SGHRS, CDR2 YFSETQ. V was shortened by 2 bases and J by 0 bases, with 9 bases between the two germline ends. CDR3: CASSLEWGSGNTIYF. CDR3 nucleotide sequence: TGCGCCAGCAGCTTAGAGTGGGGCTCTGGAAACACCATATATTTT. The variable domain in full, with the rest retrieved from reference TRBV5-1 and TRBJ1-3, is KAGVTQTPRYLIKTRGQQVTLSCSPISGHRSVSWYQQTPGQGLQFLFEYFSETQRNKGNFPGRFSGRQFSNSRSEMNVSTLELGDSALYLCASSLEWGSGNTIYFGEGSWLTVV.

The chain recombines TRBV12-3 or TRBV12-4 with TRBJ2-3; D is unresolved. This CDR3 spans 13 amino acids. The V end lost 1 base, the J end lost 2 bases, and 4 bases lay between the germline ends. The CDR3 spells CASSLGITDTQYF. The DNA for the CDR3 is TGTGCCAGCAGTTTAGGAATCACAGATACGCAGTATTTT.

This clonotype appeared a few times. J is TRBJ2-6 and V is TRBV4-2; D gene unclear. The length of the CDR3 is 17 residues. V was shortened by 0 bases and J by 2 bases, with 11 bases between the two germline ends. Per the germline V gene, CDR1 is LGHNA and CDR2 is YNFKEQ. The DNA for the CDR3 is TGTGCCAGCAGCCAAGATCGGCGGCCCACTGGGGCCAACGTCCTGACTTTC. Protein: CASSQDRRPTGANVLTF.

Only a few counts were recorded for this clonotype. The V gene is TRBV13, the J gene TRBJ2-3; TRBD2 agrees at 7 bases. Germline V gives CDR1 PRHDT, CDR2 FYEKMQ (reference sequence). The CDR3 is 15 residues long. V dropped 0 bases and J dropped 4; count of bases not matched to a gene: 4. Written as DNA, the CDR3 is TGTGCCAGCAGCTTAGGGCCTAGCGGAGCAGATACGCAGTATTTT. This codes for CASSLGPSGADTQYF.

This clonotype was picked up many times. V and J are TRBV10-3 and TRBJ2-1; TRBD2 matches at 8 bases. J gave up 10 bases and V 3 bases, and 14 bases lay outside the gene matches. The CDR3 has 16 amino acids. Germline CDR1 and CDR2: ENHRY and SYGVKD. CDR3 DNA: TGTGCCATCAGTGAAGGAGCGGGAGAGGGGGGTCGGGAGCAGTTCTTC. It translates to CAISEGAGEGGREQFF.

The sample holds many counts of this clonotype. This chain connects TRBV20-1 to TRBJ2-3; 12 bases line up with TRBD2. Germline V CDR1 and CDR2: DFQATT, SNEGSKA (reference sequence). The V and J ends lost 0 bases and 5 bases, in that order; junction bases with no gene match: 21. CDR3 length: 21 amino acids. Written as DNA, the CDR3 is TGCAGTGCTAGAGATCAACTTCCCCGTTCTAGCGGGAGGGCCGGGGGAGATACGCAGTATTTT. Translated, it gives CSARDQLPRSSGRAGGDTQYF.

The CDR3 DNA reads TGCAGCGTCTCAGACAGGGGTTTCGGGGAGCTGTTTTTT. It encodes CSVSDRGFGELFF. The gene calls are TRBV29-1 and TRBJ2-2; 8 positions match TRBD1. This CDR3 spans 13 amino acids. V shed 6 bases and J 7 bases; nucleotides not matched to a gene: 7. CDR1 and CDR2 (germline): SQVTM, ANQGSEA.

This sequence joins TRBV5-1 and TRBJ2-7; TRBD1 agrees at 9 bases. CDR3 size: 14 residues. Germline values: CDR1 SGHRS, CDR2 YFSETQ. Unmatched junction bases numbered 5, after V lost 4 bases and J lost 3 bases. Written as DNA, the CDR3 is TGCGCCAGCAGCCGAGGGACAGGGAGCTACGAGCAGTACTTC. Translating it yields CASSRGTGSYEQYF.

This chain uses TRBV3-1 with TRBJ1-1; maybe TRBD1 (6 bases). Germline CDR1 is LGHDT and CDR2 is YNNKEL (reference sequence). The CDR3 length is 15 residues. The V end was cut by 3 bases, the J end by 2 bases, with 13 bases between. The DNA for the CDR3 is TGTGCCAGCAGCCAGTCCGCGGACAGCAACACTGAAGCTTTCTTT. Amino acids: CASSQSADSNTEAFF.

This clonotype was counted a few times. CDR3 sequence reads: CASSLPHPTKFF. The DNA for the CDR3 is TGTGCCAGCAGCTTACCACATCCTACCAAGTTCTTC. The J gene is TRBJ2-1, the V gene TRBV11-3; the D is unclear. Trimming pared 2 bases from V and 14 bases from J, leaving 13 bases between. Germline V gives CDR1 SGHNT, CDR2 YENEEA. This CDR3 is built from 12 residues.

The chain combines TRBV3-1 with TRBJ2-3; TRBD2 matches 10 bases. Germline-derived CDR1 and CDR2 are LGHDT and YNNKEL (reference sequence). Trimming at V came to 3 bases and at J to 10 bases, leaving 7 bases not matched to a gene. The CDR3 is made up of 14 amino acids. The CDR3 coding sequence is TGTGCCAGCAGCCAGACCCTAGCGGGAGAGTCGCAGTATTTT. Its translation is CASSQTLAGESQYF.

The rearrangement joins TRBV5-5 to TRBJ2-5; D is ambiguous. The CDR3 length is 13 residues. Between the trimmed V and J ends, which lost 4 bases and 2 bases, there was a span of 9 bases. CDR1 and CDR2 (germline): SGHKS, YYEKEE (reference sequence). CDR3 DNA: TGTGCCAGCAGCCCGATGGTTCAAGAGACCCAGTACTTC. This gives the protein CASSPMVQETQYF.

This clonotype was observed a handful of times. The chain recombines TRBV9 with TRBJ1-1, with unresolved D. From germline, CDR1 is SGDLS and CDR2 YYNGEE. Between the trimmed V and J ends, which lost 0 bases and 0 bases, there was a span of 12 bases. CDR3 size: 16 residues. Here the CDR3 DNA reads TGTGCCAGCAGCGTAGAAGTCAGAGACATGAACACTGAAGCTTTCTTT. Protein sequence: CASSVEVRDMNTEAFF.

This sequence joins TRBV12-3 or TRBV12-4 and TRBJ2-7; possibly TRBD1 for D (6 bases). V lost 2 bases to trimming and J lost 1 base, with 12 bases between them. The CDR3 contains 15 residues. The CDR3 protein is CASSLSHRVSYEQYF. As DNA, the CDR3 is TGTGCCAGCAGTTTAAGTCACAGGGTTTCCTACGAGCAGTACTTC.

This clonotype was counted only a few times. The rearrangement links TRBV7-8 to TRBJ2-7; tentative D call: TRBD1 (7 bases). Trimming shortened V by 5 bases and J by 7 bases, and 24 bases separated the two germline ends. This CDR3 has 16 residues. The germline V gene has CDR1 SGHVS and CDR2 FQNEAQ. The CDR3 region is CASSPPWTGLGGEQYF. CDR3 in DNA: TGTGCCAGCAGCCCGCCTTGGACAGGCCTAGGAGGGGAGCAGTACTTC.

The gene calls are TRBV10-3 and TRBJ2-1; D unresolved. Trimming took off 0 bases at V and 5 bases at J, with 14 bases between the two ends. In germline, CDR1 is ENHRY, CDR2 SYGVKD. This CDR3 is built from 16 residues. CDR3 amino acids: CAISESERMGNNEQFF. The CDR3 nucleotides are TGTGCCATCAGTGAGTCAGAGCGAATGGGGAACAATGAGCAGTTCTTC.

This rearrangement joins TRBV2 to TRBJ2-7; D perhaps matches TRBD2 (6 bases). This CDR3 region has 13 residues. V was pared by 3 bases and J by 6 bases, with 12 bases between. Germline assignment: CDR1 SNHLY and CDR2 FYNNEI. Here the CDR3 reads CASSDWRAAEQYF. The CDR3 DNA reads TGTGCCAGCAGTGATTGGAGGGCTGCCGAGCAGTACTTC.

The genes are TRBV7-9 and TRBJ1-3, with D hard to call. CDR1 and CDR2 from the germline V gene are SEHNR and FQNEAQ (reference sequence). V was clipped by 2 bases and J by 11 bases, with 7 bases between them. This CDR3 region has 11 residues. CDR3 loop: CASSLQDPIYF. The CDR3 DNA reads TGTGCCAGCAGCTTACAGGACCCCATATATTTT.

V usage is TRBV6-1 and J usage is TRBJ2-5; TRBD1 matches 8 bases. The CDR3 sequence is 13 residues long. Germline V gene data show CDR1 as MNHNS and CDR2 as SASEGT. The V and J ends lost 8 bases and 2 bases, in that order; junction bases with no gene match: 4. CDR3 residues: CASGGQEQETQYF. CDR3 bases: TGTGCCAGCGGGGGACAGGAGCAAGAGACCCAGTACTTC.

The chain has TRBV5-1 and TRBJ2-3; maybe TRBD2 (6 bases). Germline V gene lookup returns CDR1 SGHRS and CDR2 YFSETQ. Trimming removed 0 bases at V and 6 bases at J, with 17 bases between. The CDR3 is 16 amino acids. CDR3 DNA sequence: TGCGCCAGCAGCTTGGTGACTAGAATCGGCTCGGATACGCAGTATTTT. It translates to CASSLVTRIGSDTQYF.

In this sample, this clonotype turned up many times. The chain joins TRBV29-1 to TRBJ2-3; 8 bases fit TRBD2. J gave up 5 bases and V 5 bases, and 9 bases lay outside the gene matches. CDR3 size: 14 residues. The V gene's germline CDR1 is SQVTM and CDR2 ANQGSEA. The CDR3: CSVLRRGAGDTQYF. CDR3 in DNA: TGCAGCGTTCTTCGGCGGGGGGCGGGAGATACGCAGTATTTT.

This chain links TRBV5-6 with TRBJ1-6, with D perhaps matching TRBD1 (5 bases). This CDR3 has 16 residues. The V gene's germline CDR1 is SGHDT and CDR2 YYEEEE. Trimming removed 0 bases from V and 4 bases from J, with 11 bases in between. The CDR3 DNA is TGTGCCAGCAGCTTGGCTGGGGGAGATTATAATTCACCCCTCCACTTT. Its protein is CASSLAGGDYNSPLHF.

This clonotype was counted many times. The V and J genes are TRBV27 and TRBJ2-1; a possible D gene is TRBD1 (6 bases). Trimming took off 5 bases at V and 5 bases at J, with 13 bases between the two ends. The CDR3 consists of 14 residues. Germline-derived CDR1 and CDR2 are MNHEY and SMNVEV (reference sequence). The CDR3 reads CASSIRTVNNEQFF. Written as DNA, the CDR3 is TGTGCCAGCAGTATCCGGACAGTAAACAATGAGCAGTTCTTC.

CDR3 sequence (DNA): TGTGCCAGCGGGAGGTCCTACAATGAGCAGTTCTTC. Translating gives CASGRSYNEQFF. V gene TRBV6-2 or TRBV6-3 combines with J gene TRBJ2-1; D is perhaps TRBD2 (6 bases). Trimming took 8 bases from V and 1 from J, leaving 6 bases between them. The CDR3 sequence is 12 residues long. Germline V gene sequence: CDR1 MNHEY, CDR2 SVGEGT.